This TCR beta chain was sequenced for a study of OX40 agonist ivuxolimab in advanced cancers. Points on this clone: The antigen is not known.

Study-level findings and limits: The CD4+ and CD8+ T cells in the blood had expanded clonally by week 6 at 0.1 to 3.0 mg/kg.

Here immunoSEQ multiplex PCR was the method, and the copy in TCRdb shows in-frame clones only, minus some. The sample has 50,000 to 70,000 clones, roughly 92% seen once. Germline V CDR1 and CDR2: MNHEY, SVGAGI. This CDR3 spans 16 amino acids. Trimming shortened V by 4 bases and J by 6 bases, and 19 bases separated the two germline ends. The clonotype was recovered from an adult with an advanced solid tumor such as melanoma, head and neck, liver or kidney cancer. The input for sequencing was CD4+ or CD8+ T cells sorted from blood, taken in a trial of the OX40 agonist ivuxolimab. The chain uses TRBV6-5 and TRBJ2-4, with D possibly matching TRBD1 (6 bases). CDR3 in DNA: TGTGCCAGCAGTTCCACAGGGAGTGACCTCCTAAACATTCAGTACTTC. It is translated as CASSSTGSDLLNIQYF.